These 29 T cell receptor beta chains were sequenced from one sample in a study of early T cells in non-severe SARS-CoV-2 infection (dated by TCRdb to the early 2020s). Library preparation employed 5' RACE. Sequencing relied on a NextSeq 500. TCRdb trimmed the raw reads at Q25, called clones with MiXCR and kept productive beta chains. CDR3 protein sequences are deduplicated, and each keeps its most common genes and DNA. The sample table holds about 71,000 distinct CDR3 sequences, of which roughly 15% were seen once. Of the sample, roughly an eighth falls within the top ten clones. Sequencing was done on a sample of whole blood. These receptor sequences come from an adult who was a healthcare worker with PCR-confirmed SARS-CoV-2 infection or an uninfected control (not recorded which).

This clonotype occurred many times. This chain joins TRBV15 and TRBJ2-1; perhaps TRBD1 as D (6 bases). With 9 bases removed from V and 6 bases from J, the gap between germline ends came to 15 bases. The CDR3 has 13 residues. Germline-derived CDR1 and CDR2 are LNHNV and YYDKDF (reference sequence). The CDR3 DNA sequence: TGTGCCACGAGGGCAGGGGCCCTCAATGAGCAGTTCTTC. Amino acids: CATRAGALNEQFF.

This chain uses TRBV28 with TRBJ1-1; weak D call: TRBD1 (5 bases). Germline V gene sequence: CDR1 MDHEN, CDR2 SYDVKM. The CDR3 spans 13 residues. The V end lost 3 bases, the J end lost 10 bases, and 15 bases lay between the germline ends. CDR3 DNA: TGTGCCAGCAGTTTCCGGACATTTAGACTAGCTTTCTTT. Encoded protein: CASSFRTFRLAFF.

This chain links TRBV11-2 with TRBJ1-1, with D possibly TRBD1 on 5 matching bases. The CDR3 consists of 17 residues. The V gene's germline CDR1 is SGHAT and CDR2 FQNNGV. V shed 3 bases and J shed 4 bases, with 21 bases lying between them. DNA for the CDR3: TGTGCCAGCAGCTTCTCAAGGGGTGCGGGATTGGGCACTGAAGCTTTCTTT. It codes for CASSFSRGAGLGTEAFF.

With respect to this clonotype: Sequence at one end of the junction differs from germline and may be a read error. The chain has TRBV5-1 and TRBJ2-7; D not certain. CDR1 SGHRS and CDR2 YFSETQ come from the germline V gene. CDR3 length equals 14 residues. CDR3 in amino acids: CVSSLKVSSYEQYF. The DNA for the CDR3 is TGCGTCAGCAGCTTGAAGGTATCATCCTACGAGCAGTACTTC.

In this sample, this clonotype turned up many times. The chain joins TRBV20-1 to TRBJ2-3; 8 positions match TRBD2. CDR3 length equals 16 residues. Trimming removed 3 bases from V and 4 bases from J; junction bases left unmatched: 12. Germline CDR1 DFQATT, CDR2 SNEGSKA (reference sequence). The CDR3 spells CSASSTSGGQADTQYF. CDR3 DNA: TGCAGTGCTAGTTCCACCTCGGGGGGGCAGGCAGATACGCAGTATTTT.

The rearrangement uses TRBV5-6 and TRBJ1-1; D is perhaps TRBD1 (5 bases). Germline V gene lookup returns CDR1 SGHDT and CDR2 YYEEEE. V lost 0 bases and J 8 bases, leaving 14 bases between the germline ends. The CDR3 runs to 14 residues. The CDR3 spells CASSLGFGAGEAFF. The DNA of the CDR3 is TGTGCCAGCAGCTTGGGGTTCGGGGCAGGGGAAGCTTTCTTT.

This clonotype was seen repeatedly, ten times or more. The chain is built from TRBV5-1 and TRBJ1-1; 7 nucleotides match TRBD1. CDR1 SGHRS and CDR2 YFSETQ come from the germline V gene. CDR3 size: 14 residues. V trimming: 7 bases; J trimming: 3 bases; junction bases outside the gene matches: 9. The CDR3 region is CASGKTGTDTEAFF. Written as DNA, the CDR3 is TGCGCCAGCGGCAAGACAGGGACCGACACTGAAGCTTTCTTT. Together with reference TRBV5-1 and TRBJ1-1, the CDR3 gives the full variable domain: KAGVTQTPRYLIKTRGQQVTLSCSPISGHRSVSWYQQTPGQGLQFLFEYFSETQRNKGNFPGRFSGRQFSNSRSEMNVSTLELGDSALYLCASGKTGTDTEAFFGQGTRLTVV.

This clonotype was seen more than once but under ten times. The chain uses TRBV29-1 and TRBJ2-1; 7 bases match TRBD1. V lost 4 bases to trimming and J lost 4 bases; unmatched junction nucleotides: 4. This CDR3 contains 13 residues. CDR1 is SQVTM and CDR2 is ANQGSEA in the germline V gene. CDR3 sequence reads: CSVAGTAYNEQFF. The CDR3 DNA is TGCAGCGTTGCCGGGACAGCTTACAATGAGCAGTTCTTC.

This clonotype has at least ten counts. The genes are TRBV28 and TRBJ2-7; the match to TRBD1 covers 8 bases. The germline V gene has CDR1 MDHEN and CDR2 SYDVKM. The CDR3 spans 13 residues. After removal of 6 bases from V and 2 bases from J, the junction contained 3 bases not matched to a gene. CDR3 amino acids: CASRGQGTYEQYF. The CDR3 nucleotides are TGTGCCAGCAGAGGACAGGGAACCTACGAGCAGTACTTC.

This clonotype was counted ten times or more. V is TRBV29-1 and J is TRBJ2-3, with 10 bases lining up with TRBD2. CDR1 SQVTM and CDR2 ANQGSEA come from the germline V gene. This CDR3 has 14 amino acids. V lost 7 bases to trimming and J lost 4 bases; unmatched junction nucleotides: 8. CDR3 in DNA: TGCAGCGCTACTCCTAGCGGGGGTTCAGATACGCAGTATTTT. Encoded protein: CSATPSGGSDTQYF.

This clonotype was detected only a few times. The CDR3 loop reads CASSSMGQANTEAFF. DNA for the CDR3: TGTGCCAGCAGCTCGATGGGACAGGCGAACACTGAAGCTTTCTTT. V is TRBV7-9 and J is TRBJ1-1; TRBD1 agrees at 8 bases. Germline loops: CDR1 SEHNR, CDR2 FQNEAQ (reference sequence). V dropped 4 bases and J dropped 1; count of bases not matched to a gene: 5. The length of the CDR3 is 15 residues.

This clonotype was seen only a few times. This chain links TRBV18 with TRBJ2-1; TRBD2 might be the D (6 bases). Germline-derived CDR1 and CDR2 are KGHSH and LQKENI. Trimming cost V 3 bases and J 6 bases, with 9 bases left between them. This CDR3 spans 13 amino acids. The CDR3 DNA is TGTGCCAGCTCACCGCCTAGCGTCAATGAGCAGTTCTTC. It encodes CASSPPSVNEQFF.

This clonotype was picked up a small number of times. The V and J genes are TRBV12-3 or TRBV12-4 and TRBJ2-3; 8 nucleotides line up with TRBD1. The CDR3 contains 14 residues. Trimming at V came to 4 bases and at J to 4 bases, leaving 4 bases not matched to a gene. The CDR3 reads CASSSQGAADTQYF. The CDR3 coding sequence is TGTGCCAGCAGTTCCCAGGGGGCAGCAGATACGCAGTATTTT.

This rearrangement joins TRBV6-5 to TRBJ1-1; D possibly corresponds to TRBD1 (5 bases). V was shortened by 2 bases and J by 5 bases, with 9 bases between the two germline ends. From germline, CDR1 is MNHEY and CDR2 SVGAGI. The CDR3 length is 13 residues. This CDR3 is CASSYGARTEAFF. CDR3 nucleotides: TGTGCCAGCAGTTACGGGGCAAGGACTGAAGCTTTCTTT.

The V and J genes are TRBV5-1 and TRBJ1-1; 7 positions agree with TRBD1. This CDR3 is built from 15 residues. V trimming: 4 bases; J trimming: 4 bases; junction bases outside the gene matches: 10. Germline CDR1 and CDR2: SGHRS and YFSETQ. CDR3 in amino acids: CASSATGAVGTEAFF. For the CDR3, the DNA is TGCGCCAGCAGCGCCACAGGGGCGGTAGGCACTGAAGCTTTCTTT.

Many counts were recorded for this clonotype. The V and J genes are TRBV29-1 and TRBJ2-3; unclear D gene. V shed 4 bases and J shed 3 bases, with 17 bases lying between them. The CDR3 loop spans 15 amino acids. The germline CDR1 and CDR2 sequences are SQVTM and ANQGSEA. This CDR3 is CSVVGSPGSTDTQYF. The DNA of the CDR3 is TGCAGCGTTGTTGGGTCCCCGGGTAGTACAGATACGCAGTATTTT.

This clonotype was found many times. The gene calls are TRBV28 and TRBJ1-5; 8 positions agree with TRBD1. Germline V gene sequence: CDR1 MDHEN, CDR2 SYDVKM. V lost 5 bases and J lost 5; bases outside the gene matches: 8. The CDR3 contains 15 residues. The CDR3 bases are TGTGCCAGCAGTGTCCCGGGACAGGCTTATCAGCCCCAGCATTTT. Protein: CASSVPGQAYQPQHF.

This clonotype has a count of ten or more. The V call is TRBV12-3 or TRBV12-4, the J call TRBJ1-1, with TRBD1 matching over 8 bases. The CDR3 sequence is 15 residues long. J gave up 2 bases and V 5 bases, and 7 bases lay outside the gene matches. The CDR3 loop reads CASSPDTGGNTEAFF. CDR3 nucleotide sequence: TGTGCCAGCAGTCCAGACACAGGGGGTAACACTGAAGCTTTCTTT.

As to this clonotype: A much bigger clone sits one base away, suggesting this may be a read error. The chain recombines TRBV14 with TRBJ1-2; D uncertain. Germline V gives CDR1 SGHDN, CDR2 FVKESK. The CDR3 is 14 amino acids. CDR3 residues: CASSQESRAYGYAF. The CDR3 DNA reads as TGTGCCAGCAGCCAAGAATCTCGGGCCTATGGCTACGCCTTC. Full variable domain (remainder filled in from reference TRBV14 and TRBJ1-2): EAGVTQFPSHSVIEKGQTVTLRCDPISGHDNLYWYRRVMGKEIKFLLHFVKESKQDESGMPNNRFLAERTGGTYSTLKVQPAELEDSGVYFCASSQESRAYGYAFGSGTRLTVV.

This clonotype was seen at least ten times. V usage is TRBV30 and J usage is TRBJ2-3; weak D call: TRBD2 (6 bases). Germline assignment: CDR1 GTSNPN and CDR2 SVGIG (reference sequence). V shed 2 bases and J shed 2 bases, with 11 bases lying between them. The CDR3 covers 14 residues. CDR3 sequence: CAWSKRGTTDTQYF. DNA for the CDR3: TGTGCCTGGAGTAAACGGGGGACCACAGATACGCAGTATTTT.

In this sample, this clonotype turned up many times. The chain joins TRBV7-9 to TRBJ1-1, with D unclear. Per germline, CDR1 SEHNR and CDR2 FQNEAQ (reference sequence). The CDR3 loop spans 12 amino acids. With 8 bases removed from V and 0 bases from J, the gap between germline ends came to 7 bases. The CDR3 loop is CASVSMNTEAFF. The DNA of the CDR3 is TGTGCCAGCGTGTCCATGAACACTGAAGCTTTCTTT.

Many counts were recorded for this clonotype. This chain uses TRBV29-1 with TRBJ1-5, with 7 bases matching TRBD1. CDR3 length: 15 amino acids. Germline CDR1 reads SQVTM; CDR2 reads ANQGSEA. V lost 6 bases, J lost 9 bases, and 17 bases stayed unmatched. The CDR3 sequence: CSVTAGTEGIRPQHF. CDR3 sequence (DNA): TGCAGCGTGACCGCGGGGACAGAGGGAATTAGGCCCCAGCATTTT.

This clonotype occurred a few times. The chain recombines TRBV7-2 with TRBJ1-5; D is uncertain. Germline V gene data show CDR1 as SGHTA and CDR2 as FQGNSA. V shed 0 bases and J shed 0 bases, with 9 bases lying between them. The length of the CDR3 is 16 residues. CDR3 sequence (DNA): TGTGCCAGCAGCTTAGCGGCAGCGCTTAGCAATCAGCCCCAGCATTTT. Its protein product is CASSLAAALSNQPQHF.

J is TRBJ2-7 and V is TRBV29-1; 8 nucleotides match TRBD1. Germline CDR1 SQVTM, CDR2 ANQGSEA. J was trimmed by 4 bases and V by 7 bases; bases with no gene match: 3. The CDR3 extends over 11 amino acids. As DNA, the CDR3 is TGCAGCGCGGACAGGGATTACGAGCAGTACTTC. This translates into CSADRDYEQYF.

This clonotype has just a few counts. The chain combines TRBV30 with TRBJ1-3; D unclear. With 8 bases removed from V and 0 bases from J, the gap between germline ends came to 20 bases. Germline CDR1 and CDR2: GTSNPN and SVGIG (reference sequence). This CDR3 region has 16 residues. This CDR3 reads CALKGGLLSSGNTIYF. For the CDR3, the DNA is TGTGCCCTAAAGGGTGGTCTGCTCAGCTCTGGAAACACCATATATTTT. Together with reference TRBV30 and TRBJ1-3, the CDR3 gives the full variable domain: SQTIHQWPATLVQPVGSPLSLECTVEGTSNPNLYWYRQAAGRGLQLLFYSVGIGQISSEVPQNLSASRPQDRQFILSSKKLLLSDSGFYLCALKGGLLSSGNTIYFGEGSWLTVV.

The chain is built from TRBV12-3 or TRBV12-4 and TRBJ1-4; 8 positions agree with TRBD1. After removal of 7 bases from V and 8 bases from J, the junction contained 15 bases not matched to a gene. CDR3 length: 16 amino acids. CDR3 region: CASTFQGPGGSEKLFF. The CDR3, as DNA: TGTGCCAGCACCTTCCAAGGCCCAGGGGGCTCCGAAAAACTGTTTTTT.

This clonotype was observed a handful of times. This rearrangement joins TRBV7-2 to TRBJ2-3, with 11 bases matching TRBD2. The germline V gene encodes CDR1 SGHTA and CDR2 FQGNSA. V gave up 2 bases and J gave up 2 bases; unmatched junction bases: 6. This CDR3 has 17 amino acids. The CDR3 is CASSLRLLAGATDTQYF. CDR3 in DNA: TGTGCCAGCAGCTTAAGGTTACTAGCGGGGGCCACAGATACGCAGTATTTT.

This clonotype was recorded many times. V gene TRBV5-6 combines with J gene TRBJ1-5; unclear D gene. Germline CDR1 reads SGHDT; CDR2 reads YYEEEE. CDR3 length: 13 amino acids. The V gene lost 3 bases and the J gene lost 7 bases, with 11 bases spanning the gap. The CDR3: CASSSTGEQPQHF. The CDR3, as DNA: TGTGCCAGCAGCTCCACCGGGGAGCAGCCCCAGCATTTT.

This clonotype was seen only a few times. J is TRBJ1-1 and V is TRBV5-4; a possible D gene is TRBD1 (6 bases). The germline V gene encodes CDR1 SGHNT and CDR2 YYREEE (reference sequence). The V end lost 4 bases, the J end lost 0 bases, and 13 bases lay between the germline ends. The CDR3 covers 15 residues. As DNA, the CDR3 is TGTGCCAGCAGCCCAACCGGGACACTGAACACTGAAGCTTTCTTT. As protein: CASSPTGTLNTEAFF.